This entry lists 30 T cell receptor beta chains sequenced from one sample in a study of shared clonotypes between healthy human individuals. CD8 cells classed as naive were CD45RO-negative and positively selected for CCR7, excluding terminally differentiated effector memory CD45RA+ cells. Here immunoSEQ multiplex PCR was the method, and the copy in TCRdb shows in-frame clones only, minus some. The sample comprises roughly 2.1 million clones, just over 90% of which are singletons, and 1.5% to 2% rests with the top ten. The sequencing input was naive CD8+ T cells from PBMCs. These receptors were obtained from a man aged 18 to 35 in good health. Some clones in this sample may be carry-over from other donors' samples.

This clone was picked up one time. This specimen includes other DNA sequences encoding the same CDR3. The rearrangement links TRBV7-9 to TRBJ2-2; no clear D. The CDR3 consists of 13 residues. V gave up 6 bases and J gave up 2 bases, with 7 bases separating them. CDR1 is SEHNR and CDR2 is FQNEAQ in the germline V gene (reference sequence). CDR3 nucleotide sequence: TGTGCCAGCAGTCCCAGTAACACCGGGGAGCTGTTTTTT. Translation: CASSPSNTGELFF.

On this clone: The same CDR3 can be traced to other DNA sequences in this sample. The chain couples TRBV28 to TRBJ2-7; D ambiguous. The germline gives CDR1 MDHEN, CDR2 SYDVKM. This CDR3 region has 13 residues. The V end was cut by 3 bases, the J end by 1 base, with 7 bases between. CDR3: CASSLGGSYEQYF. DNA for the CDR3: TGTGCCAGCAGTTTGGGCGGATCCTACGAGCAGTACTTC.

CDR3 DNA: TGTGCCAGCAGTCAACGTAGCGGGATATTTAATGAGCAGTTCTTC. Protein sequence: CASSQRSGIFNEQFF. J is TRBJ2-1 and V is TRBV27, with 8 bases identical to TRBD2. V trimming: 5 bases; J trimming: 7 bases; junction bases outside the gene matches: 10. There are 15 residues in the CDR3. From germline, CDR1 is MNHEY and CDR2 SMNVEV (reference sequence).

This rearrangement joins TRBV4-2 to TRBJ2-6; the D is unclear. The V end was cut by 0 bases, the J end by 0 bases, with 6 bases between. This CDR3 is 16 amino acids long. Germline values: CDR1 LGHNA, CDR2 YNFKEQ. As DNA, the CDR3 is TGTGCCAGCAGCCAAGATGTGAGCTCTGGGGCCAACGTCCTGACTTTC. It translates to CASSQDVSSGANVLTF.

The gene calls are TRBV9 and TRBJ2-2, with TRBD2 identical over 13 bases. Trimming took 0 bases from V and 5 from J; bases not matched to a gene: 1. CDR1 is SGDLS, CDR2 YYNGEE, per germline. The CDR3 is 16 residues long. CDR3 sequence reads: CASSVELAGGTGELFF. The DNA of the CDR3 is TGTGCCAGCAGCGTAGAACTAGCGGGAGGGACCGGGGAGCTGTTTTTT.

The chain recombines TRBV2 with TRBJ2-7; 8 bases match TRBD1. Germline V gene lookup returns CDR1 SNHLY and CDR2 FYNNEI. The CDR3 contains 16 residues. The V segment lost 6 bases and the J segment 7 bases; nucleotides outside the gene matches: 17. The CDR3 is CASRDRGQAPLKEQYF. Here the CDR3 DNA reads TGTGCCAGCAGAGACCGGGGACAGGCGCCGTTGAAAGAGCAGTACTTC. Complete variable domain (other parts from reference TRBV2 and TRBJ2-7): EPEVTQTPSHQVTQMGQEVILRCVPISNHLYFYWYRQILGQKVEFLVSFYNNEISEKSEIFDDQFSVERPDGSNFTLKIRSTKLEDSAMYFCASRDRGQAPLKEQYFGPGTRLTVT.

The chain is built from TRBV4-2 and TRBJ2-1; 9 nucleotides match TRBD2. The length of the CDR3 is 16 residues. Germline assignment: CDR1 LGHNA and CDR2 YNFKEQ. V lost 4 bases, J lost 3 bases, and 7 bases stayed unmatched. The CDR3 DNA is TGTGCCAGCAGCCTCCTAGCGGGATTACGCTACAATGAGCAGTTCTTC. This translates into CASSLLAGLRYNEQFF.

V is TRBV7-8 and J is TRBJ2-1, with D perhaps matching TRBD2 (6 bases). Deletions cut 1 base from V and 2 bases from J, with 12 bases between. The CDR3 runs to 16 residues. Germline CDR1 is SGHVS and CDR2 is FQNEAQ. The CDR3 protein is CASSLDGGAAYNEQFF. CDR3 DNA sequence: TGTGCCAGCAGCTTAGACGGAGGGGCTGCCTACAATGAGCAGTTCTTC. The whole variable domain, remainder taken from reference TRBV7-8 and TRBJ2-1, is GAGVSQSPRYKVAKRGQDVALRCDPISGHVSLFWYQQALGQGPEFLTYFQNEAQLDKSGLPSDRFFAERPEGSVSTLKIQRTQQEDSAVYLCASSLDGGAAYNEQFFGPGTRLTVL.

The J gene is TRBJ2-3, the V gene TRBV11-2; no definite D call. The CDR3 contains 16 residues. From germline, CDR1 is SGHAT and CDR2 FQNNGV. V was pared by 4 bases and J by 2 bases, with 16 bases between. The CDR3 DNA follows: TGTGCCAGCAGCTCATTCCCAGATCGGTCCACAGATACGCAGTATTTT. Its translation is CASSSFPDRSTDTQYF.

This clone was recorded only once. The chain uses TRBV28 and TRBJ2-7, with 8 bases matching TRBD1. V was pared by 6 bases and J by 3 bases, with 4 bases of the junction left unmatched. The CDR3 runs 13 residues. Germline V CDR1 and CDR2: MDHEN, SYDVKM. The CDR3 coding sequence is TGTGCCAGCAGAGGGGACAGGCTCTACGAGCAGTACTTC. Translating gives CASRGDRLYEQYF.

The rearrangement uses TRBV9 and TRBJ1-3; TRBD1 aligns across 8 bases. The CDR3 is made up of 17 amino acids. Unmatched junction bases numbered 5, after V lost 0 bases and J lost 0 bases. Germline CDR1 reads SGDLS; CDR2 reads YYNGEE. This CDR3 reads CASSVASGGSSGNTIYF. The DNA of the CDR3 is TGTGCCAGCAGCGTAGCCTCAGGGGGCAGCTCTGGAAACACCATATATTTT.

This rearrangement joins TRBV7-2 to TRBJ2-7; 7 bases fit TRBD2. The CDR3 sequence is 14 residues long. Per germline, CDR1 SGHTA and CDR2 FQGNSA. The V and J ends lost 2 bases and 7 bases, in that order; junction bases with no gene match: 8. CDR3 nucleotides: TGTGCCAGCAGCTTAACAAGCGGGGCCCAAGAGCAGTACTTC. Protein: CASSLTSGAQEQYF.

This rearrangement joins TRBV29-1 to TRBJ2-3; D might be TRBD1 (5 bases). The CDR3 runs to 14 residues. Per germline, CDR1 SQVTM and CDR2 ANQGSEA. The V gene lost 4 bases and the J gene lost 3 bases, with 14 bases spanning the gap. The CDR3 sequence is CSVVRAKLTDTQYF. For the CDR3, the DNA is TGCAGCGTTGTCAGGGCCAAGCTTACAGATACGCAGTATTTT.

The CDR3 region has the DNA TGTGCCAGCAGTTTAGGGAAATCTAACTATGGCTACACCTTC. This gives the protein CASSLGKSNYGYTF. The V gene is TRBV28, the J gene TRBJ1-2; D is uncertain. V shed 2 bases and J shed 0 bases, with 7 bases lying between them. CDR1 MDHEN and CDR2 SYDVKM come from the germline V gene. The CDR3 is made up of 14 amino acids.

This clone was recorded a few times. V and J are TRBV4-3 and TRBJ1-1; unclear D gene. V shed 4 bases and J shed 11 bases, with 20 bases lying between them. This CDR3 is 14 amino acids long. CDR1 is LGHNA, CDR2 YSLEER, per germline. The CDR3 nucleotides are TGCGCCAGCAGCCCCACGGCGAAAACGTTGGGGGCTTTCTTT. This codes for CASSPTAKTLGAFF.

J is TRBJ2-7 and V is TRBV4-1, with 12 bases fitting TRBD2. V lost 4 bases to trimming and J lost 3 bases; unmatched junction nucleotides: 4. The CDR3 has 15 amino acids. Germline CDR1 and CDR2: MGHRA and YSYEKL. The DNA for the CDR3 is TGCGCCAGCAGCCCGGGGACTAGCGGGTTCTACGAGCAGTACTTC. Amino acids: CASSPGTSGFYEQYF.

The table lists this clone with a count of one. The rearrangement links TRBV28 to TRBJ1-5; no reliable D call. CDR3 size: 15 residues. Germline values: CDR1 MDHEN, CDR2 SYDVKM. V was pared by 5 bases and J by 0 bases, with 11 bases between. The CDR3 reads CASSPIGSSNQPQHF. The CDR3 DNA reads as TGTGCCAGCAGTCCGATAGGCTCTAGCAATCAGCCCCAGCATTTT.

This sequence joins TRBV10-1 and TRBJ2-5; 7 bases line up with TRBD1. CDR1 and CDR2 from the germline V gene are WNHNN and SYGVQD (reference sequence). The V segment lost 3 bases and the J segment 4 bases; nucleotides outside the gene matches: 8. CDR3 length: 15 residues. The CDR3: CASSEYGTEGETQYF. The CDR3 DNA is TGCGCCAGCAGTGAATATGGGACAGAAGGAGAGACCCAGTACTTC.

This sequence joins TRBV5-6 and TRBJ2-7; the D is unclear. Germline values: CDR1 SGHDT, CDR2 YYEEEE. There are 14 residues in the CDR3. The V gene lost 0 bases and the J gene lost 2 bases, with 9 bases spanning the gap. The CDR3 loop reads CASSLARRPYEQYF. CDR3 coding DNA: TGTGCCAGCAGCTTGGCTAGAAGACCCTACGAGCAGTACTTC.

The V call is TRBV9, the J call TRBJ2-3; the match to TRBD1 covers 7 bases. This CDR3 is 14 amino acids long. Per germline, CDR1 SGDLS and CDR2 YYNGEE. V lost 3 bases and J lost 6; bases outside the gene matches: 7. CDR3: CASSAQGFKDTQYF. In DNA, the CDR3 is TGTGCCAGCAGCGCACAGGGGTTTAAGGATACGCAGTATTTT.

The V gene is TRBV19, the J gene TRBJ2-1, with D unresolved. The V gene's germline CDR1 is LNHDA and CDR2 SQIVND (reference sequence). The CDR3 is 15 amino acids. Trimming removed 2 bases from V and 6 bases from J, with 14 bases in between. Here the CDR3 DNA reads TGTGCCAGTAGTATATCGGTAGTTCTAGGCAATGAGCAGTTCTTC. It is translated as CASSISVVLGNEQFF.

The chain combines TRBV2 with TRBJ2-1; 7 nucleotides match TRBD2. This CDR3 region has 13 residues. Trimming at V came to 8 bases and at J to 3 bases, leaving 4 bases not matched to a gene. Germline V gene sequence: CDR1 SNHLY, CDR2 FYNNEI. CDR3 nucleotide sequence: TGTGCCAGCCGGACTAGTAGCTACAATGAGCAGTTCTTC. Translation: CASRTSSYNEQFF.

This clone was seen once. V gene TRBV7-3 combines with J gene TRBJ1-1, with D tentatively TRBD1 (5 bases). This CDR3 has 14 residues. V dropped 5 bases and J dropped 5 bases, with 15 bases sitting between them. Germline V lookup: CDR1 SGHTA, CDR2 FQGTGA. As DNA, the CDR3 is TGTGCCAGCAGCCCCGGGGGGGTAGGGACTGAAGCTTTCTTT. This sequence encodes CASSPGGVGTEAFF.

Of note for this clone: Other DNA variants within this sample encode the same CDR3. The chain links TRBV7-9 to TRBJ2-5; D is unclear. Germline CDR1 reads SEHNR; CDR2 reads FQNEAQ (reference sequence). The CDR3 is 12 residues long. The V and J ends lost 1 base and 4 bases respectively, with 4 bases between them. CDR3 in DNA: TGTGCCAGCAGCTTAGGTCCAGAGACCCAGTACTTC. It codes for CASSLGPETQYF. The whole variable domain, remainder taken from reference TRBV7-9 and TRBJ2-5, is DTGVSQNPRHKITKRGQNVTFRCDPISEHNRLYWYRQTLGQGPEFLTYFQNEAQLEKSRLLSDRFSAERPKGSFSTLEIQRTEQGDSAMYLCASSLGPETQYFGPGTRLLVL.

V and J are TRBV28 and TRBJ2-3, with D uncertain. Germline CDR1 is MDHEN and CDR2 is SYDVKM. The CDR3 spans 14 residues. V was clipped by 3 bases and J by 2 bases, with 9 bases between them. The CDR3 DNA follows: TGTGCCAGCAGTTTGGACGGCTACACAGATACGCAGTATTTT. Protein: CASSLDGYTDTQYF.

This clone was counted a single time. The gene calls are TRBV11-2 and TRBJ2-7; TRBD1 matches at 9 bases. The germline V gene has CDR1 SGHAT and CDR2 FQNNGV. This CDR3 comprises 15 residues. V shed 6 bases, J shed 4 bases, and the junction held 10 bases outside the gene matches. CDR3 amino acids: CASSPVGGTGYEQYF. CDR3 bases: TGTGCCAGCAGTCCAGTAGGTGGGACAGGGTACGAGCAGTACTTC.

This rearrangement joins TRBV7-9 to TRBJ1-2; D is undetermined. Germline V CDR1 and CDR2: SEHNR, FQNEAQ (reference sequence). This CDR3 spans 15 amino acids. The V gene lost 0 bases and the J gene lost 6 bases, with 14 bases spanning the gap. CDR3 in amino acids: CASSLALGSLDGYTF. CDR3 nucleotides: TGTGCCAGCAGCTTAGCCCTGGGGAGCTTGGATGGCTACACCTTC.

The chain combines TRBV4-3 with TRBJ2-5; tentatively, D is TRBD1 (5 bases). CDR1 is LGHNA and CDR2 is YSLEER in the germline V gene. The CDR3 extends over 17 amino acids. The V and J ends lost 0 bases and 2 bases respectively, with 16 bases between them. The CDR3: CASSQDSSRQGQETQYF. Written as DNA, the CDR3 is TGCGCCAGCAGCCAAGATAGCTCCCGGCAGGGTCAAGAGACCCAGTACTTC.

This clone was seen only once. V and J are TRBV28 and TRBJ2-1, with 8 nucleotides matching TRBD2. Germline assignment: CDR1 MDHEN and CDR2 SYDVKM. This CDR3 is 16 amino acids long. The junction had 8 bases not matched to a gene; V was cut back by 5 bases and J by 2 bases. CDR3 loop: CASSVLVAGPYNEQFF. The CDR3 DNA sequence: TGTGCCAGCAGTGTGTTGGTAGCGGGGCCCTACAATGAGCAGTTCTTC.

This chain uses TRBV27 with TRBJ2-7, with TRBD1 matching 7 bases. Trimming removed 0 bases from V and 2 bases from J; junction bases left unmatched: 7. This CDR3 is 16 amino acids long. Germline V gene data show CDR1 as MNHEY and CDR2 as SMNVEV (reference sequence). The CDR3 reads CASSLSIPRGTYEQYF. For the CDR3, the DNA is TGTGCCAGCAGTTTATCGATACCCAGGGGGACCTACGAGCAGTACTTC.